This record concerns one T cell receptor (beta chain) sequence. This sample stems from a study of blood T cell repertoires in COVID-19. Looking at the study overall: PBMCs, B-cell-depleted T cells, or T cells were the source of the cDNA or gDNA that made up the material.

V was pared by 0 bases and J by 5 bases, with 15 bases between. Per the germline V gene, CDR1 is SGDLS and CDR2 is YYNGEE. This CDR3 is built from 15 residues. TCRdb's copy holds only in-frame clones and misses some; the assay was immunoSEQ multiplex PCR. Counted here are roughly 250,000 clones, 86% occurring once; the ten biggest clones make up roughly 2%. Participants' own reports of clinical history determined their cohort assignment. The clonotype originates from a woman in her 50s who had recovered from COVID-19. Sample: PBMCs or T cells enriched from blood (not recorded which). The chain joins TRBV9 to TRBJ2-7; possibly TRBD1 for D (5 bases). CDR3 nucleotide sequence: TGTGCCAGCAGCGTAGCTACAGGCGGTACCCACGAGCAGTACTTC. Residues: CASSVATGGTHEQYF. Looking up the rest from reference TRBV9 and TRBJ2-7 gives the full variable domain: DSGVTQTPKHLITATGQRVTLRCSPRSGDLSVYWYQQSLDQGLQFLIQYYNGEERAKGNILERFSAQQFPDLHSELNLSSLELGDSALYFCASSVATGGTHEQYFGPGTRLTVT.